This T cell receptor beta chain was recorded in a study of OX40 agonist ivuxolimab in advanced cancers. In terms of the full investigation: Ivuxolimab, which targeted the costimulatory receptor OX40 (CD134), was an agonistic, fully human IgG2 monoclonal antibody. Intravenous ivuxolimab was administered to patients every 2 weeks at six dose levels: 0.01, 0.1, 0.3, 1.5, 3 and 10 mg/kg. Of the approximately 54 patients in dose escalation, about 20 had hepatocellular carcinoma, some 15 had melanoma, 9 had renal cell carcinoma and 9 had head and neck cancer. The dose-escalation cohort was about 86% male with a mean age of approximately 60 years, ranging from roughly 23 to 85. Prior anti-PD-1, anti-PD-L1 or anti-CTLA-4 therapy was permitted, and about two fifths of dose-escalation patients had received checkpoint inhibitors. Three dose-escalation patients achieved partial responses, one with hepatocellular carcinoma and two with cutaneous melanoma. Peripheral TCRbeta sequencing was intended to test whether TCR sequence diversity was altered and clonal T-cell expansion was caused by ivuxolimab. The paper covers the monotherapy dose-escalation part of the phase I ivuxolimab trial, which included N of about 50 patients. General study outcomes and caveats: Low levels of normalized T-cell clonal expansion were also seen in some patients who did not respond. The antigen specificity of the clonally expanded peripheral T cells was not determined. After ivuxolimab, CD8+ T cells had more expanded clones than CD4+ T cells on average. In the 0.1-3.0 mg/kg groups, partial responders had among the lowest normalized peripheral clonal expansion, particularly in CD8+ T cells. At doses of 0.1 to 3.0 mg/kg, clonal expansion of both CD4+ and CD8+ T cells in blood was seen between baseline and week 6.

Patients with a history of autoimmune disease or receiving systemic immunosuppression were excluded from the trial. Peripheral blood for TCR sequencing was drawn from every dose cohort at baseline, at cycle 4 day 1 and at cycle 7 day 1. Samples were obtained from an open-label, multicenter, first-in-human phase I dose-escalation trial of ivuxolimab. The trial enrolled adults with locally advanced or metastatic head and neck squamous cell, hepatocellular, melanoma or renal cell carcinoma. Before TCR sequencing, CD4+ T cells and CD8+ T cells from peripheral blood were sorted into separate populations. To sequence the TCRbeta CDR3 region, genomic DNA was isolated from the sorted cells. The immunoSEQ Assay was used for sequencing of TCRbeta CDR3 regions. TCRdb stores this immuneACCESS table with in-frame sequences only. Part of the clones is absent; in the studies checked, under half of the shortfall reflects unresolved V genes, and no reason is known for the rest. The table for this sample lists 81,000 or so clones; roughly 91% of them were counted only once. Around 0.5% of the sample comes from the top ten.

Notes on this clone: This receptor's antigen is unknown. Base qualities were left out, and no much larger clone turns up one base away.

Including cysteine and phenylalanine, the CDR3 has 13 amino acids. The sequence is cut down to CDR3 DNA, 39 bases in frame from base 1. Cut back by 4 bases and 7 bases, the V and J ends lie 14 bases apart. According to the germline V gene (reference sequence), CDR1 reads SGHKS and CDR2 reads YYEKEE. The sequence derives from an adult with an advanced solid tumor such as melanoma, head and neck, liver or kidney cancer. Sequenced here: CD4+ or CD8+ T cells sorted from blood, sampled in a trial of the OX40 agonist ivuxolimab. The rearranged chain carries TRBV5-5 and TRBJ1-2; the best D guess is TRBD1, with 5 bases matching. CDR3 protein: CASSTSEGSGYTF. Here is the DNA: TGTGCCAGCAGCACATCCGAGGGGTCTGGCTACACCTTC.